The next 20 T cell receptor beta chains were all read from a single sample in a study of technical replicates of blood from several donors. This table comes from immunoSEQ multiplex PCR, and its TCRdb copy is limited to in-frame clones, with some not included. The sample holds roughly 62,000 clones; roughly 91% are singletons and the top ten take about 3.8%. Sequenced input: PBMCs. The receptors originated from a human donor in good health. Some clones in this sample may be carry-over from other donors' samples.

The V gene is TRBV2, the J gene TRBJ1-4; unclear D gene. The CDR3 sequence is 14 residues long. Deletions cut 6 bases from V and 2 bases from J, with 10 bases between. CDR1 and CDR2 (germline): SNHLY, FYNNEI. The CDR3 sequence is CASRPTNTNEKLFF. The DNA of the CDR3 is TGTGCCAGCAGGCCGACAAATACTAATGAAAAACTGTTTTTT.

The J gene is TRBJ1-1, the V gene TRBV5-1; D possibly corresponds to TRBD1 (5 bases). V was pared by 4 bases and J by 5 bases, with 15 bases between. The CDR3 has 14 amino acids. Per germline, CDR1 SGHRS and CDR2 YFSETQ. The CDR3 spells CASSPQGGRTEAFF. In DNA, the CDR3 is TGCGCCAGCAGCCCTCAGGGAGGTCGGACTGAAGCTTTCTTT.

The J gene is TRBJ2-7, the V gene TRBV19; tentatively, D is TRBD1 (7 bases). The CDR3 sequence is 15 residues long. The germline CDR1 and CDR2 sequences are LNHDA and SQIVND (reference sequence). Trimming removed 6 bases at V and 0 bases at J, with 15 bases between. The CDR3 DNA is TGTGCCAGTAGCCCTCGGGGGACAGACTCCTACGAGCAGTACTTC. As protein: CASSPRGTDSYEQYF.

The chain couples TRBV7-2 to TRBJ2-7, with D perhaps TRBD2 (6 bases). V was shortened by 3 bases and J by 7 bases, with 16 bases between the two germline ends. Germline CDR1 is SGHTA and CDR2 is FQGNSA. This CDR3 comprises 14 residues. CDR3 sequence: CASSFRDGGYEQYF. The CDR3 DNA sequence: TGTGCCAGCAGCTTCCGGGACGGGGGTTATGAGCAGTACTTC. The whole variable domain, remainder taken from reference TRBV7-2 and TRBJ2-7, is GAGVSQSPSNKVTEKGKDVELRCDPISGHTALYWYRQSLGQGLEFLIYFQGNSAPDKSGLPSDRFSAERTGGSVSTLTIQRTQQEDSAVYLCASSFRDGGYEQYFGPGTRLTVT.

This sequence joins TRBV5-4 and TRBJ1-1, with D perhaps matching TRBD1 (5 bases). The CDR3 runs 15 residues. The V and J ends lost 7 bases and 0 bases respectively, with 16 bases between them. CDR1 is SGHNT, CDR2 YYREEE, per germline (reference sequence). The CDR3: CASGSWGGLNTEAFF. CDR3 coding DNA: TGTGCCAGCGGGTCGTGGGGGGGGTTGAACACTGAAGCTTTCTTT.

DNA for the CDR3: TGCGCCAGCAGCTTGATGGGGGCTGGGCAAGAGACCCAGTACTTC. Translating it yields CASSLMGAGQETQYF. The V call is TRBV5-1, the J call TRBJ2-5; D possibly corresponds to TRBD1 (6 bases). V was cut by 1 base and J by 2 bases, with 12 bases left in between. Per the germline V gene, CDR1 is SGHRS and CDR2 is YFSETQ. CDR3 size: 15 residues.

The chain is built from TRBV16 and TRBJ2-1; perhaps TRBD2 as D (5 bases). This CDR3 spans 14 amino acids. The germline gives CDR1 KGHSY, CDR2 FQNENV. V was cut by 5 bases and J by 4 bases, with 12 bases left in between. The CDR3 DNA sequence: TGTGCCAGCAGCTTAAGTCGGGGTTACAATGAGCAGTTCTTC. This translates into CASSLSRGYNEQFF.

The rearrangement links TRBV27 to TRBJ2-5; TRBD1 aligns across 8 bases. CDR3 length: 16 residues. V lost 5 bases to trimming and J lost 5 bases; unmatched junction nucleotides: 13. Germline-derived CDR1 and CDR2 are MNHEY and SMNVEV (reference sequence). CDR3 DNA: TGTGCCAGCAGTCTCCCGGGACAGGACTTGGAGGAGACCCAGTACTTC. This translates into CASSLPGQDLEETQYF.

The chain uses TRBV7-3 and TRBJ2-3; 9 bases fit TRBD2. Germline CDR1 SGHTA, CDR2 FQGTGA. V lost 2 bases and J lost 0; bases outside the gene matches: 6. The CDR3 loop spans 17 amino acids. The CDR3 region has the DNA TGTGCCAGCAGCTTATCCGGTAGCGGGAGTAGCACAGATACGCAGTATTTT. Translated, it gives CASSLSGSGSSTDTQYF.

This clone was seen once. The chain joins TRBV27 to TRBJ2-5, with 8 nucleotides matching TRBD1. Germline V lookup: CDR1 MNHEY, CDR2 SMNVEV (reference sequence). There are 13 residues in the CDR3. V dropped 7 bases and J dropped 5; count of bases not matched to a gene: 6. The DNA of the CDR3 is TGTGCCAGCACGGACAGGGACGGCGAGACCCAGTACTTC. It codes for CASTDRDGETQYF.

V gene TRBV13 combines with J gene TRBJ2-5, with 9 bases lining up with TRBD2. Trimming cost V 4 bases and J 5 bases; bases outside gene matches: 8. The CDR3 sequence is 15 residues long. Germline V gene lookup returns CDR1 PRHDT and CDR2 FYEKMQ (reference sequence). DNA for the CDR3: TGTGCCAGCAGCTGGCTAGCGGGGCGCGGGGAGACCCAGTACTTC. Amino acids: CASSWLAGRGETQYF.

The genes are TRBV7-9 and TRBJ1-2; D not certain. The CDR3 covers 11 residues. Germline values: CDR1 SEHNR, CDR2 FQNEAQ (reference sequence). Trimming took off 5 bases at V and 3 bases at J, with 4 bases between the two ends. The CDR3 protein is CASSQYYGYTF. The DNA for the CDR3 is TGTGCCAGCAGCCAGTACTATGGCTACACCTTC.

The chain combines TRBV7-2 with TRBJ1-1; TRBD1 matches 8 bases. The CDR3 is made up of 14 amino acids. Germline V gives CDR1 SGHTA, CDR2 FQGNSA. V trimming: 3 bases; J trimming: 4 bases; junction bases outside the gene matches: 4. The CDR3 is CASSFRQGPTEAFF. The DNA for the CDR3 is TGTGCCAGCAGCTTCCGACAGGGGCCCACTGAAGCTTTCTTT. Drawing the rest from reference TRBV7-2 and TRBJ1-1, the complete variable domain is GAGVSQSPSNKVTEKGKDVELRCDPISGHTALYWYRQSLGQGLEFLIYFQGNSAPDKSGLPSDRFSAERTGGSVSTLTIQRTQQEDSAVYLCASSFRQGPTEAFFGQGTRLTVV.

The chain is built from TRBV7-6 and TRBJ2-7; a possible D gene is TRBD1 (5 bases). The CDR3 is 13 residues long. Germline CDR1 and CDR2: SGHVS and FNYEAQ. Trimming shortened V by 4 bases and J by 5 bases, and 12 bases separated the two germline ends. In nucleotides, the CDR3 is TGTGCCAGCAGCTCACTCCAGGGCGACGAGCAGTACTTC. It specifies CASSSLQGDEQYF.

The chain joins TRBV11-2 to TRBJ2-7; TRBD2 is a possible D gene (6 bases). V was pared by 3 bases and J by 0 bases, with 12 bases between. The CDR3 totals 15 residues. Per germline, CDR1 SGHAT and CDR2 FQNNGV. This CDR3 reads CASSFGTLLSYEQYF. In DNA, the CDR3 is TGTGCCAGCAGCTTCGGGACTTTACTCTCCTACGAGCAGTACTTC.

In nucleotides, the CDR3 is TGTGCCAGCAGTGAATCCAGGGCCCCCTATGGCTACACCTTC. Its protein is CASSESRAPYGYTF. The rearrangement links TRBV2 to TRBJ1-2, with D possibly TRBD1 on 5 matching bases. CDR1 is SNHLY and CDR2 is FYNNEI in the germline V gene. This CDR3 has 14 amino acids. Trimming cost V 2 bases and J 4 bases, with 11 bases left between them.

The CDR3 DNA follows: TGTGCCAGCATGGGGACAGGGACCTACGAGCAGTACTTC. Translation: CASMGTGTYEQYF. This chain joins TRBV14 and TRBJ2-7, with 9 positions matching TRBD1. Germline V lookup: CDR1 SGHDN, CDR2 FVKESK. This CDR3 contains 13 residues. V shed 7 bases and J 2 bases; nucleotides not matched to a gene: 3.

The rearrangement links TRBV2 to TRBJ2-7; the D is unclear. Germline CDR1 SNHLY, CDR2 FYNNEI. The CDR3 length is 13 residues. Trimming removed 6 bases at V and 2 bases at J, with 11 bases between. DNA of the CDR3: TGTGCCAGCAGGAACCTGGCAGCCTACGAGCAGTACTTC. Its translation: CASRNLAAYEQYF. The whole variable domain, remainder taken from reference TRBV2 and TRBJ2-7, is EPEVTQTPSHQVTQMGQEVILRCVPISNHLYFYWYRQILGQKVEFLVSFYNNEISEKSEIFDDQFSVERPDGSNFTLKIRSTKLEDSAMYFCASRNLAAYEQYFGPGTRLTVT.

The genes are TRBV7-9 and TRBJ2-1; TRBD2 agrees at 12 bases. There are 15 residues in the CDR3. The J segment lost 7 bases and the V segment lost 5 bases, leaving 6 bases of the junction unmatched. Germline lookup yields CDR1 SEHNR and CDR2 FQNEAQ (reference sequence). The CDR3 region is CASSPTSGGSNEQFF. The CDR3 nucleotides are TGTGCCAGCAGCCCGACTAGCGGGGGATCAAATGAGCAGTTCTTC.

As DNA, the CDR3 is TGTGCCTGGAGTAAAGGACAGGGGGTAACAGATACGCAGTATTTT. This translates into CAWSKGQGVTDTQYF. V gene TRBV30 combines with J gene TRBJ2-3; 10 nucleotides agree with TRBD1. Germline values: CDR1 GTSNPN, CDR2 SVGIG (reference sequence). The CDR3 has 15 residues. The V gene end was trimmed by 2 bases and the J gene end by 3 bases; junction bases not matched to a gene: 5.